The clone carrying this TCR beta chain is termed medium-sized (0.01 to 0.1%). Using 15 ng of total RNA, TCR libraries were made with the QIAseq Immune Repertoire TCR panel. TCRdb recomputed calls from the reads with MiXCR, one row per CDR3 protein. The sample includes more than 500 distinct CDR3 sequences, roughly 7% of them seen just once. Four subsets defined by PD-1 and/or TIGIT were sorted from live CD3+CD8+TCRalphabeta+ cells. V lost 0 bases and J 3 bases, leaving 14 bases between the germline ends. CDR3 length equals 15 residues. Germline values: CDR1 DFQATT, CDR2 SNEGSKA (reference sequence). The data were taken from a study of circulating CD8 cells and anti-PD-1 response in melanoma. As for the study in general: Every 2 weeks, patients got 3 mg/kg nivolumab intravenously.

The gene calls are TRBV20-1 and TRBJ1-2; a possible D gene is TRBD1 (6 bases). The TCR comes from a human donor with melanoma. Sequences were derived from CD8+ T cells from PBMCs, sampled at baseline or after one month of anti-PD-1 therapy (not recorded which). The CDR3 DNA is TGCAGTGCTAGAGATCCAGGACAGAATCACTATGGCTACACCTTC. As protein: CSARDPGQNHYGYTF.